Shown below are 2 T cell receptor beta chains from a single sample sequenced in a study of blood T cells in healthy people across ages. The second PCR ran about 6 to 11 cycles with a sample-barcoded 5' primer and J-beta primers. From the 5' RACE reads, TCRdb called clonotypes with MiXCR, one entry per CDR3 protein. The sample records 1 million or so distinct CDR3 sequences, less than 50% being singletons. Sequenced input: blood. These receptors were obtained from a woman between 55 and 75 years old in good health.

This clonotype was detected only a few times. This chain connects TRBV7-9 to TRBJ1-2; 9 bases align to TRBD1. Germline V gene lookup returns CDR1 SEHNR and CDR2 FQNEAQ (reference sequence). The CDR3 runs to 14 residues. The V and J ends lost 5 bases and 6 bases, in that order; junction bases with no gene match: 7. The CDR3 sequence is CASSGTGPRNGYTF. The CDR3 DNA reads TGTGCCAGCAGCGGGACAGGGCCCAGGAATGGCTACACCTTC.

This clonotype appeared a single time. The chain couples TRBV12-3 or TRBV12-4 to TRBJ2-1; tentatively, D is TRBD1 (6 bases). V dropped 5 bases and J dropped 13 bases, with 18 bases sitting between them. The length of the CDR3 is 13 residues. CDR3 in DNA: TGTGCCAGCAGTCCAACAGGGAAAGAGACCCAGTTCTTC. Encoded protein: CASSPTGKETQFF.